Presented here are 24 T cell receptor beta chains from one specimen sequenced in a study of cytomegalovirus exposure and HLA in healthy donors. Amplification used 60 Vbeta primers and 13 Jbeta primers. Profiling relied on immunoSEQ multiplex PCR, and the TCRdb table lists in-frame clones only, not all of them. Here the sample spans fewer than 200,000 clones, roughly two thirds being singletons. The sample was PBMCs. These receptors were obtained from a woman aged 25 to 39 in good health and CMV-seronegative.

The chain uses TRBV28 and TRBJ2-1; 8 nucleotides align to TRBD2. Germline V gene sequence: CDR1 MDHEN, CDR2 SYDVKM. CDR3 size: 16 residues. V lost 6 bases, J lost 0 bases, and 7 bases stayed unmatched. This chain's CDR3 is CASSSLAATSYNEQFF. CDR3 coding DNA: TGTGCCAGCAGCTCACTAGCGGCCACCTCCTACAATGAGCAGTTCTTC.

The chain links TRBV15 to TRBJ2-3; weak D call: TRBD1 (6 bases). Per germline, CDR1 LNHNV and CDR2 YYDKDF (reference sequence). The CDR3 spans 16 residues. With 1 base removed from V and 2 bases from J, the gap between germline ends came to 13 bases. Written as DNA, the CDR3 is TGTGCCACCAGCAGAGGTACTTACAGGGACACAGATACGCAGTATTTT. Its protein is CATSRGTYRDTDTQYF.

With regard to this clone: The same CDR3 is also encoded by other DNA sequences in this sample. In DNA form, the CDR3 reads TGTGCCAGCAGTCTAGGACAGGGGGCCTATGGCTACACCTTC. Amino acid sequence: CASSLGQGAYGYTF. The J gene is TRBJ1-2, the V gene TRBV28; 11 nucleotides line up with TRBD1. The CDR3 has 14 residues. The germline V gene has CDR1 MDHEN and CDR2 SYDVKM. The J segment lost 4 bases and the V segment lost 5 bases, leaving 3 bases of the junction unmatched.

This clone came up once. The chain couples TRBV15 to TRBJ1-2; 7 bases align to TRBD1. This CDR3 is built from 14 residues. Germline assignment: CDR1 LNHNV and CDR2 YYDKDF (reference sequence). V lost 1 base to trimming and J lost 3 bases; unmatched junction nucleotides: 2. The CDR3 nucleotides are TGTGCCACCAGCAGAGGACAGGGAGACTATGGCTACACCTTC. Encoded protein: CATSRGQGDYGYTF.

This clone was detected only a few times. This rearrangement joins TRBV30 to TRBJ2-5; D possibly corresponds to TRBD2 (6 bases). Trimming removed 3 bases at V and 5 bases at J, with 10 bases between. CDR1 and CDR2 (germline): GTSNPN, SVGIG (reference sequence). This CDR3 has 12 residues. The CDR3 spells CAWRLEGETQYF. In DNA, the CDR3 is TGTGCCTGGAGACTGGAGGGGGAGACCCAGTACTTC.

The genes are TRBV5-6 and TRBJ1-5, with D unresolved. Trimming removed 0 bases from V and 1 base from J, with 8 bases in between. This CDR3 has 15 residues. Germline V lookup: CDR1 SGHDT, CDR2 YYEEEE. DNA for the CDR3: TGTGCCAGCAGCTTGGGGTTCAGGAGCAATCAGCCCCAGCATTTT. Its protein is CASSLGFRSNQPQHF.

The chain recombines TRBV18 with TRBJ2-7; unclear D gene. CDR3 length: 12 residues. Trimming took 3 bases from V and 1 from J, leaving 4 bases between them. Germline values: CDR1 KGHSH, CDR2 LQKENI. The DNA of the CDR3 is TGTGCCAGCTCACCGACTTCCTACGAGCAGTACTTC. Translated: CASSPTSYEQYF.

This chain joins TRBV4-3 and TRBJ2-7; D may be TRBD1 (6 bases). The V gene's germline CDR1 is LGHNA and CDR2 YSLEER. CDR3 size: 13 residues. Trimming removed 4 bases at V and 6 bases at J, with 13 bases between. The CDR3 is CASSRGQYGEQYF. CDR3 sequence (DNA): TGCGCCAGCAGCCGCGGACAGTACGGCGAGCAGTACTTC.

This clone has a handful of counts. The chain uses TRBV4-1 and TRBJ2-2; possible D gene TRBD2, 5 bases. This CDR3 contains 15 residues. Trimming stripped 2 bases from V and 1 base from J, with 8 bases between. Germline CDR1 and CDR2: MGHRA and YSYEKL. The CDR3 loop is CASSQPGKNTGELFF. CDR3 coding DNA: TGCGCCAGCAGCCAACCGGGGAAGAACACCGGGGAGCTGTTTTTT.

J is TRBJ1-1 and V is TRBV4-1, with D unresolved. The germline V gene has CDR1 MGHRA and CDR2 YSYEKL. The V and J ends lost 3 bases and 4 bases respectively, with 9 bases between them. The CDR3 runs to 13 residues. CDR3 sequence reads: CASSHLVGTEAFF. The CDR3 region has the DNA TGCGCCAGCAGCCACCTTGTCGGCACTGAAGCTTTCTTT.

The V call is TRBV13, the J call TRBJ1-6, with 7 bases fitting TRBD1. CDR1 is PRHDT, CDR2 FYEKMQ, per germline (reference sequence). Trimming at V came to 5 bases and at J to 6 bases, leaving 7 bases not matched to a gene. This CDR3 spans 15 amino acids. The CDR3 region is CASSPRTGSNSPLHF. CDR3 DNA sequence: TGTGCCAGCAGCCCTCGGACAGGTTCTAATTCACCCCTCCACTTT.

The rearrangement links TRBV6-5 to TRBJ2-3; 10 bases fit TRBD2. The CDR3 has 14 amino acids. Trimming at V came to 6 bases and at J to 3 bases, leaving 3 bases not matched to a gene. From germline, CDR1 is MNHEY and CDR2 SVGAGI. The CDR3 DNA is TGTGCCAGCAGAGGGACTAGCGAAACAGATACGCAGTATTTT. It codes for CASRGTSETDTQYF.

V and J are TRBV29-1 and TRBJ2-1, with D possibly matching TRBD1 (5 bases). CDR1 SQVTM and CDR2 ANQGSEA come from the germline V gene. The V and J ends lost 0 bases and 5 bases respectively, with 17 bases between them. The CDR3 is made up of 16 amino acids. CDR3 sequence: CSVEDLGRQMNNEQFF. CDR3 DNA: TGCAGCGTTGAAGATCTGGGGCGTCAGATGAACAATGAGCAGTTCTTC.

V usage is TRBV9 and J usage is TRBJ2-1, with TRBD2 as a possible D gene (5 bases). The CDR3 totals 14 residues. Trimming took 4 bases from V and 6 from J, leaving 14 bases between them. The germline gives CDR1 SGDLS, CDR2 YYNGEE. In DNA form, the CDR3 reads TGTGCCAGCAGCCCACCCTGGCGGGTCAATGAGCAGTTCTTC. As protein: CASSPPWRVNEQFF.

The chain employs TRBV11-3 and TRBJ2-1, with D unclear. The length of the CDR3 is 13 residues. Germline V gene sequence: CDR1 SGHNT, CDR2 YENEEA. V was pared by 5 bases and J by 10 bases, with 15 bases between. DNA of the CDR3: TGTGCCAGCAGCCTGGCACGACTGGAAGAGCAGTTCTTC. The encoded protein is CASSLARLEEQFF.

V usage is TRBV12-5 and J usage is TRBJ1-5; tentative D call: TRBD1 (5 bases). Per germline, CDR1 LGHNT and CDR2 FRNRAP. There are 15 residues in the CDR3. Trimming pared 6 bases from V and 1 base from J, leaving 13 bases between. This CDR3 is CASGITGGSNQPQHF. CDR3 nucleotides: TGTGCTAGTGGAATAACAGGTGGCAGCAATCAGCCCCAGCATTTT.

The genes are TRBV14 and TRBJ1-4, with 7 bases aligning to TRBD1. CDR1 and CDR2 from the germline V gene are SGHDN and FVKESK. The CDR3 is 15 amino acids. V was clipped by 2 bases and J by 5 bases; unmatched bases: 5. The CDR3 is CASSQTGAPNEKLFF. The CDR3 DNA reads as TGTGCCAGCAGCCAAACAGGGGCTCCGAATGAAAAACTGTTTTTT.

The chain recombines TRBV6-5 with TRBJ2-7; D not resolved. Judging by the DNA end, TRBJ2-5 fits better; the J call may be wrong. Germline V gene lookup returns CDR1 MNHEY and CDR2 SVGAGI. The CDR3 is made up of 13 amino acids. The CDR3 loop is CASRSPRGETQYF. The CDR3 bases are TGTGCCAGCAGGAGCCCCCGTGGAGAGACCCAGTACTTC.

This chain uses TRBV9 with TRBJ2-1, with D perhaps matching TRBD2 (6 bases). V lost 4 bases and J lost 0, with 17 bases in between. The CDR3 has 17 amino acids. CDR1 and CDR2 (germline): SGDLS, YYNGEE. The CDR3: CASSIGIAASSYNEQFF. In DNA, the CDR3 is TGTGCCAGCAGCATAGGGATAGCGGCAAGCTCCTACAATGAGCAGTTCTTC.

This sequence joins TRBV6-5 and TRBJ2-7, with D maybe TRBD1 (6 bases). V lost 2 bases and J 3 bases, leaving 8 bases between the germline ends. Germline V gene sequence: CDR1 MNHEY, CDR2 SVGAGI. CDR3 length: 13 residues. This chain's CDR3 is CASSYGQHYEQYF. In nucleotides, the CDR3 is TGTGCCAGCAGTTACGGACAGCACTACGAGCAGTACTTC.

This clone was seen a handful of times. Its ends do not fully match the called genes, so a read error is possible. The rearrangement joins TRBV7-9 to TRBJ2-7; 9 bases map to TRBD2. CDR3 length: 16 amino acids. From germline, CDR1 is SEHNR and CDR2 FQNEAQ (reference sequence). The CDR3 here is CSSSPHRVAGAYEQYF. The CDR3 DNA follows: TGTTCCAGCAGCCCTCACCGGGTAGCGGGGGCCTACGAGCAGTACTTC.

The chain employs TRBV7-9 and TRBJ2-3; 8 bases align to TRBD2. The CDR3 loop spans 18 amino acids. Germline lookup yields CDR1 SEHNR and CDR2 FQNEAQ (reference sequence). The trim removed 4 bases at V and 1 base at J, leaving 13 bases unmatched. CDR3 sequence reads: CASSSPWIAGNRTDTQYF. DNA of the CDR3: TGTGCCAGCAGCTCCCCGTGGATAGCGGGAAATCGCACAGATACGCAGTATTTT.

The chain is built from TRBV30 and TRBJ1-1; D is possibly TRBD1 (6 bases). V lost 4 bases and J 1 base, leaving 10 bases between the germline ends. CDR1 and CDR2 (germline): GTSNPN, SVGIG (reference sequence). This CDR3 is 13 amino acids long. CDR3 region: CAWNIQGNTEAFF. The CDR3 nucleotides are TGTGCCTGGAACATACAGGGGAACACTGAAGCTTTCTTT.

This rearrangement joins TRBV5-4 to TRBJ1-1; 10 bases align to TRBD1. The trim removed 3 bases at V and 3 bases at J, leaving 5 bases unmatched. The CDR3 totals 15 residues. CDR1 is SGHNT and CDR2 is YYREEE in the germline V gene (reference sequence). Here the CDR3 DNA reads TGTGCCAGCAGCTCCCGACAGGGGGCGGACACTGAAGCTTTCTTT. Protein product: CASSSRQGADTEAFF.